The 12 T cell receptor beta chains in this list originate from one sample, sequenced in a study of brain metastases from non-small cell lung cancer. Assay: immunoSEQ multiplex PCR; the TCRdb copy retains only in-frame clones and omits some. The sample lists roughly 4,000 clones; around 90% were seen once. The sample taken for sequencing was primary lung tumor tissue. These receptors were collected from a donor at least 40 years old with non-small cell lung cancer.

V gene TRBV6-5 combines with J gene TRBJ2-1; 11 bases are a match to TRBD2. The CDR3 totals 16 residues. Germline trimming cut 2 bases from V and 2 bases from J; bases unmatched to any gene: 2. Germline-derived CDR1 and CDR2 are MNHEY and SVGAGI. CDR3 protein: CASSYATSGAYNEQFF. The CDR3 coding sequence is TGTGCCAGCAGTTACGCGACTAGCGGGGCCTACAATGAGCAGTTCTTC.

This clone was recorded a few times. V gene TRBV2 combines with J gene TRBJ1-1; 11 nucleotides match TRBD1. The CDR3 has 14 amino acids. Unmatched junction bases numbered 5, after V lost 10 bases and J lost 1 base. Germline lookup yields CDR1 SNHLY and CDR2 FYNNEI. The CDR3: CATRTGGANTEAFF. Written as DNA, the CDR3 is TGTGCCACCCGGACAGGGGGCGCGAACACTGAAGCTTTCTTT.

This clone was found once. The V call is TRBV27, the J call TRBJ2-3, with D perhaps TRBD2 (5 bases). The CDR3 sequence is 11 residues long. Trimming left V 5 bases short and J 15 bases short, with 15 bases between. CDR1 MNHEY and CDR2 SMNVEV come from the germline V gene (reference sequence). DNA for the CDR3: TGTGCCAGCAGTCCGGGATGGAAAGCTTATTTT. Its protein is CASSPGWKAYF.

V gene TRBV18 combines with J gene TRBJ2-1; possible D gene TRBD1, 5 bases. V lost 2 bases and J 9 bases, leaving 11 bases between the germline ends. The CDR3 has 13 amino acids. Germline V lookup: CDR1 KGHSH, CDR2 LQKENI. The CDR3 reads CASSPGQGGEQFF. The CDR3 bases are TGTGCCAGCTCACCAGGGCAGGGTGGTGAGCAGTTCTTC.

The rearrangement joins TRBV7-2 to TRBJ1-1; 10 positions agree with TRBD1. Germline values: CDR1 SGHTA, CDR2 FQGNSA. The V and J ends lost 7 bases and 6 bases, in that order; junction bases with no gene match: 8. The CDR3 loop spans 14 amino acids. The CDR3 loop reads CASKGQGTKAEAFF. CDR3 nucleotides: TGTGCCAGCAAGGGACAGGGGACGAAGGCTGAAGCTTTCTTT.

This clone appeared once. The chain couples TRBV3-1 (or the pseudogene TRBV3-2) to TRBJ1-2; 8 nucleotides agree with TRBD1. Per germline, CDR1 LGHDT and CDR2 YNNKEL (reference sequence). The ends lost 2 bases at V and 4 bases at J; junction bases unmatched: 6. The CDR3 runs 15 residues. CDR3 DNA: TGTGCCAGCAGCCAAAGGGGACAGGCCTTCTATGGCTACACCTTC. It is translated as CASSQRGQAFYGYTF.

The chain uses TRBV6-2 or TRBV6-3 and TRBJ2-3, with TRBD2 matching 7 bases. V lost 4 bases and J lost 1; bases outside the gene matches: 8. Germline CDR1 and CDR2: MNHEY and SVGEGT. The CDR3 consists of 16 residues. The CDR3 sequence is CASSSHLAGGTDTQYF. CDR3 nucleotide sequence: TGTGCCAGCAGTTCCCACCTCGCGGGGGGCACAGATACGCAGTATTTT.

The CDR3 is CATSDPSRTVLGANVLTF. The CDR3 region has the DNA TGTGCCACCAGTGACCCTTCAAGGACGGTTCTGGGGGCCAACGTCCTGACTTTC. The chain combines TRBV24-1 with TRBJ2-6; no clear D gene. V was pared by 4 bases and J by 4 bases, with 19 bases between. There are 18 residues in the CDR3. Germline V CDR1 and CDR2: KGHDR, SFDVKD.

CDR3: CASSLGSGTVQETQYF. The CDR3 bases are TGTGCCAGCAGCCTGGGGTCCGGGACAGTACAAGAGACCCAGTACTTC. The gene calls are TRBV7-9 and TRBJ2-5; 7 bases line up with TRBD1. CDR3 length: 16 residues. Looked up from germline, CDR1 is SEHNR and CDR2 is FQNEAQ (reference sequence). Losses at the gene ends were 5 bases for V and 2 bases for J; bases not matched to a gene: 11.

The chain joins TRBV5-5 to TRBJ1-1, with TRBD1 matching 9 bases. The germline CDR1 and CDR2 sequences are SGHKS and YYEKEE (reference sequence). CDR3 length equals 16 residues. The J segment lost 8 bases and the V segment lost 4 bases, leaving 15 bases of the junction unmatched. The CDR3 here is CASSRSRDREAAEAFF. The CDR3 bases are TGTGCCAGCAGCCGATCCCGGGACAGGGAGGCAGCAGAAGCTTTCTTT. Combining the CDR3 with reference TRBV5-5 and TRBJ1-1 gives the whole variable domain DAGVTQSPTHLIKTRGQQVTLRCSPISGHKSVSWYQQVLGQGPQFIFQYYEKEERGRGNFPDRFSARQFPNYSSELNVNALLLGDSALYLCASSRSRDREAAEAFFGQGTRLTVV.

This clone showed up just a few times. The J gene is TRBJ2-3, the V gene TRBV30; the match to TRBD2 covers 10 bases. The CDR3 has 15 residues. Germline CDR1 and CDR2: GTSNPN and SVGIG (reference sequence). V lost 0 bases, J lost 7 bases, and 7 bases stayed unmatched. CDR3: CAWSVPGLARNTQYF. The CDR3 DNA is TGTGCCTGGAGTGTCCCGGGACTAGCGCGGAATACGCAGTATTTT. Drawing the rest from reference TRBV30 and TRBJ2-3, the complete variable domain is SQTIHQWPATLVQPVGSPLSLECTVEGTSNPNLYWYRQAAGRGLQLLFYSVGIGQISSEVPQNLSASRPQDRQFILSSKKLLLSDSGFYLCAWSVPGLARNTQYFGPGTRLTVL.

V usage is TRBV4-2 and J usage is TRBJ1-1; D perhaps matches TRBD1 (5 bases). V gave up 4 bases and J gave up 1 base, with 22 bases separating them. Germline assignment: CDR1 LGHNA and CDR2 YNFKEQ. The CDR3 spans 18 residues. The CDR3 DNA follows: TGTGCCAGCAGCCCTTTAGGACGGAATCCGGGGACGAACACTGAAGCTTTCTTT. Its translation: CASSPLGRNPGTNTEAFF.